The rows below give T cell receptor beta chains drawn from one sample of a study of beta chain features in type 1 diabetes. Here immunoSEQ multiplex PCR was the method, and the copy in TCRdb shows in-frame clones only, minus some. The sample lists some 150,000 clones; roughly 10% were seen once. The material sequenced was central memory CD4+ T cells from blood. The origin of the receptors is a man aged 18 to 30 in good health. The CDR3 runs from the conserved cysteine through the conserved F or W. A D gene is named only where the DNA matches it firmly. Clone size appears in some rows only: once, few, many, or a class for an expanded clone.

j_gene: TRBJ1-2; v_gene: TRBV4-3; abundance: NA; d_gene: TRBD1; CDR3aa: CASSQDYRGGGYTF; CDR3nt: TGCGCCAGCAGCCAAGATTACAGGGGGGGTGGCTACACCTTC
j_gene: TRBJ2-7; v_gene: TRBV9; abundance: few; d_gene: NA; CDR3aa: CASSAYTGRYGSYEQYF; CDR3nt: TGTGCCAGCAGCGCGTACACGGGGAGGTACGGGAGCTACGAGCAGTACTTC
j_gene: TRBJ1-4; v_gene: TRBV21-1; abundance: many; d_gene: NA; CDR3aa: CASSKEARQTNEKLFF; CDR3nt: TGTGCCAGCAGCAAAGAGGCGAGGCAGACAAATGAAAAACTGTTTTTT
j_gene: TRBJ1-1; v_gene: TRBV9; abundance: few; d_gene: TRBD1; CDR3aa: CASSVIGQGGEAFF; CDR3nt: TGTGCCAGCAGCGTCATCGGACAGGGCGGGGAGGCTTTCTTT
j_gene: TRBJ1-2; v_gene: TRBV30; abundance: NA; d_gene: NA; CDR3aa: CAWSSGQPAHYGYTF; CDR3nt: TGTGCCTGGAGTTCAGGACAGCCCGCTCACTATGGCTACACCTTC
j_gene: TRBJ2-5; v_gene: TRBV6-5; abundance: NA; d_gene: TRBD2; CDR3aa: CASSSRLAPQETQYF; CDR3nt: TGTGCCAGCAGTTCTCGACTAGCGCCCCAGGAGACCCAGTACTTC
j_gene: TRBJ1-1; v_gene: TRBV4-1; abundance: many; d_gene: NA; CDR3aa: CASQKLQGNTEAFF; CDR3nt: TGCGCCAGCCAAAAGCTCCAGGGGAACACTGAAGCTTTCTTT
j_gene: TRBJ1-5; v_gene: TRBV18; abundance: NA; d_gene: TRBD1; CDR3aa: CASSPDRDNQPQHF; CDR3nt: TGTGCCAGCTCACCAGACAGGGATAATCAGCCCCAGCATTTT
j_gene: TRBJ2-1; v_gene: TRBV9; abundance: few; d_gene: NA; CDR3aa: CASSVATTANEQFF; CDR3nt: TGTGCCAGCAGCGTAGCTACGACAGCCAATGAGCAGTTCTTC
j_gene: TRBJ2-7; v_gene: TRBV29-1; abundance: few; d_gene: TRBD1; CDR3aa: CSVGWQGDEQYF; CDR3nt: TGCAGCGTTGGGTGGCAGGGGGACGAGCAGTACTTC
j_gene: TRBJ2-7; v_gene: TRBV5-1; abundance: few; d_gene: TRBD1; CDR3aa: CASSSGTGIYEQYF; CDR3nt: TGCGCCAGCAGCTCCGGGACAGGCATTTACGAGCAGTACTTC
j_gene: TRBJ1-2; v_gene: TRBV6-5; abundance: NA; d_gene: NA; CDR3aa: CASSYSTQGSGGYTF; CDR3nt: TGTGCCAGCAGTTACTCAACCCAGGGGAGCGGTGGCTACACCTTC
j_gene: TRBJ2-6; v_gene: TRBV7-2; abundance: NA; d_gene: NA; CDR3aa: CASSHTSGANVLTF; CDR3nt: TGTGCCAGCAGCCACACCTCTGGGGCCAACGTCCTGACTTTC
j_gene: TRBJ2-1; v_gene: TRBV9; abundance: NA; d_gene: TRBD2; CDR3aa: CASSPSGPSYNEQFF; CDR3nt: TGTGCCAGCAGCCCTAGCGGCCCCTCCTACAATGAGCAGTTCTTC
j_gene: TRBJ2-2; v_gene: TRBV5-4; abundance: few; d_gene: NA; CDR3aa: CATSPRGKNTGELFF; CDR3nt: TGTGCCACATCTCCCCGGGGGAAGAACACCGGGGAGCTGTTTTTT
j_gene: TRBJ1-4; v_gene: TRBV4-2; abundance: NA; d_gene: NA; CDR3aa: CASSQDPGENEKLFF; CDR3nt: TGTGCCAGCAGCCAAGATCCAGGGGAGAACGAAAAACTGTTTTTT
j_gene: TRBJ2-4; v_gene: TRBV4-2; abundance: NA; d_gene: NA; CDR3aa: CASSQDPGTAKNIQYF; CDR3nt: TGTGCCAGCAGCCAAGATCCGGGGACGGCCAAAAACATTCAGTACTTC
j_gene: TRBJ2-7; v_gene: TRBV19; abundance: NA; d_gene: NA; CDR3aa: CASRTQTNEQYF; CDR3nt: TGTGCCAGTAGGACTCAGACAAACGAGCAGTACTTC
j_gene: TRBJ2-3; v_gene: TRBV5-1; abundance: once; d_gene: NA; CDR3aa: CASSLATATDTQYF; CDR3nt: TGCGCCAGCAGCTTGGCGACAGCGACAGATACGCAGTATTTT
j_gene: TRBJ1-5; v_gene: TRBV11-1; abundance: few; d_gene: NA; CDR3aa: CASSSSSNQPQHF; CDR3nt: TGTGCCAGCAGCTCCTCAAGCAATCAGCCCCAGCATTTT
j_gene: TRBJ2-5; v_gene: TRBV14; abundance: many; d_gene: NA; CDR3aa: CASSQAGRGETQYF; CDR3nt: TGTGCCAGCAGCCAAGCTGGGCGGGGAGAGACCCAGTACTTC
j_gene: TRBJ2-6; v_gene: TRBV6-4; abundance: many; d_gene: NA; CDR3aa: CASSDGSGANVLTF; CDR3nt: TGTGCCAGCAGTGACGGCTCTGGGGCCAACGTCCTGACTTTC
j_gene: TRBJ2-7; v_gene: TRBV29-1; abundance: NA; d_gene: TRBD2; CDR3aa: CSVEGTSGRPYEQYF; CDR3nt: TGCAGCGTAGAGGGGACTAGCGGGAGGCCCTACGAGCAGTACTTC
j_gene: TRBJ1-1; v_gene: TRBV20-1; abundance: few; d_gene: TRBD1; CDR3aa: CSARQGVLAFF; CDR3nt: TGCAGTGCGAGACAGGGTGTGCTGGCTTTCTTT
j_gene: TRBJ2-5; v_gene: TRBV10-3; abundance: few; d_gene: TRBD1; CDR3aa: CAINPGTGMTQYF; CDR3nt: TGTGCCATCAACCCTGGGACAGGGATGACCCAGTACTTC
j_gene: TRBJ1-1; v_gene: TRBV7-2; abundance: NA; d_gene: NA; CDR3aa: CASSPRQGQRTEAFF; CDR3nt: TGTGCCAGCAGCCCCCGTCAGGGGCAGAGGACTGAAGCTTTCTTT